This paragraph covers one T cell receptor beta chain sequence. The time point is: pretreatment peripheral blood. The CDR3 is made up of 16 amino acids. Germline V CDR1 and CDR2: SGHVS, FQNEAQ. The ends lost 1 base at V and 6 bases at J; junction bases unmatched: 3. Assay used: immunoSEQ multiplex PCR; TCRdb lists only in-frame clones, some missing. The table records over 45,000 clones, 86% of them present only once. The sample comes from a study of PD-L1 blockade in urothelial cancer. The material sequenced was PBMCs, taken around atezolizumab (anti-PD-L1) treatment. This receptor was obtained from a man between 60 and 70 years old with urothelial cancer. The chain has TRBV7-8 and TRBJ2-2; 12 bases are a match to TRBD2. This chain's CDR3 is CASSLVTSGGPGELFF. For the CDR3, the DNA is TGTGCCAGCAGCTTAGTGACTAGCGGGGGCCCCGGGGAGCTGTTTTTT.